A selection of T cell receptor beta chains follows, all from one sample in a study of cytomegalovirus exposure and HLA in healthy donors. Sequencing was performed with immunoSEQ multiplex PCR; in TCRdb, only in-frame clones are kept and a portion is missing. The table shows 150,000 to 200,000 clones, with 80% to 85% occurring only once. Sequenced sample: PBMCs. The source of these receptors is a woman aged 30 to 39 in good health and CMV-seronegative. Both conserved end residues are part of each CDR3. D genes are given only for firm matches. The listing skips clone size in some rows; elsewhere it reads once, few, many or a size class.

-,-,TRBJ2-7,TRBV7-2,CASSLNNRAYEQYF,TGTGCCAGCAGCTTAAATAACAGGGCCTACGAGCAGTACTTC
TRBD1,-,TRBJ1-1,TRBV4-1,CASRQGVGTEAFF,TGCGCCAGCAGACAGGGGGTCGGGACTGAAGCTTTCTTT
-,-,TRBJ2-1,TRBV6-4,CASRGSYNEQFF,TGTGCCAGTCGGGGGTCCTACAATGAGCAGTTCTTC
-,-,TRBJ2-7,TRBV25-1,CASSESGGPSSYEQYF,TGTGCCAGCAGCGAATCGGGGGGCCCCAGCTCCTACGAGCAGTACTTC
TRBD1,-,TRBJ2-2,TRBV19,CASSPMTGTGELFF,TGTGCCAGTAGTCCAATGACAGGGACCGGGGAGCTGTTTTTT
TRBD1,-,TRBJ2-7,TRBV11-2,CASSLDPIWVKDRVHEQYF,TGTGCCAGCAGCTTAGATCCTATTTGGGTGAAGGACAGGGTACACGAGCAGTACTTC
TRBD1,-,TRBJ1-1,TRBV29-1,CSVDLTLGQGGEAFF,TGCAGCGTTGATCTAACCCTCGGACAGGGAGGAGAAGCTTTCTTT
TRBD2,once,TRBJ2-7,TRBV10-1,CASSELAGGIPYEQYF,TGCGCCAGCAGTGAACTAGCGGGGGGGATTCCGTACGAGCAGTACTTC
-,once,TRBJ1-5,TRBV7-9,CASSLGSGESNQPQHF,TGTGCCAGCAGCTTAGGTTCTGGGGAGAGCAATCAGCCCCAGCATTTT
TRBD1,-,TRBJ2-5,TRBV9,CASSADRGGTQYF,TGTGCCAGCAGCGCCGACAGGGGAGGGACCCAGTACTTC
TRBD1,once,TRBJ1-6,TRBV28,CASSNGQGDNSPLHF,TGTGCCAGCAGTAACGGACAGGGTGATAATTCACCCCTCCACTTT
-,-,TRBJ2-5,TRBV5-5,CASSSQETQYF,TGTGCCAGCAGCTCACAAGAGACCCAGTACTTC
-,-,TRBJ1-5,TRBV4-3,CASSQDEGPGEDNQPQHF,TGCGCCAGCAGCCAAGATGAGGGACCGGGGGAGGACAATCAGCCCCAGCATTTT
TRBD1,-,TRBJ2-7,TRBV18,CASSPETGAYEQYF,TGTGCCAGCTCACCCGAGACAGGGGCCTACGAGCAGTACTTC
-,-,TRBJ2-2,TRBV2,CASRIRLGTKENTGELFF,TGTGCCAGCAGGATCAGACTAGGGACCAAAGAGAACACCGGGGAGCTGTTTTTT
-,-,TRBJ2-7,TRBV4-1,CASSSGPGGNSYEQYF,TGCGCCAGCAGCTCGGGGCCCGGCGGGAACTCCTACGAGCAGTACTTC
-,-,TRBJ1-2,TRBV12-5,CASGRGLDYGYTF,TGTGCTAGTGGCAGGGGCCTGGACTATGGCTACACCTTC
-,-,TRBJ2-7,TRBV7-8,CASSLYNRWSSYEQYF,TGTGCCAGCAGCTTGTACAACAGGTGGTCCTCCTACGAGCAGTACTTC
-,once,TRBJ2-1,TRBV12-2,CASRPKSSVSSSYNEQFF,TGTGCAAGTCGCCCCAAATCTAGCGTCTCAAGCTCCTACAATGAGCAGTTCTTC
-,-,TRBJ1-5,TRBV29-1,CSVAMGTGLNQPQHF,TGCAGCGTTGCAATGGGTACAGGGTTAAATCAGCCCCAGCATTTT
TRBD1,-,TRBJ1-2,TRBV5-6,CASGGQGRRGYTF,TGTGCCAGCGGCGGACAGGGGAGGAGGGGCTACACCTTC
-,-,TRBJ2-1,TRBV6-5,CASSYSTNNVGNEQFF,TGTGCCAGCAGTTACTCGACTAACAACGTGGGCAATGAGCAGTTCTTC
TRBD1,-,TRBJ2-7,TRBV27,CASSLSPPQGATYEQYF,TGTGCCAGCAGTTTAAGCCCCCCACAGGGGGCGACCTACGAGCAGTACTTC
-,-,TRBJ1-1,TRBV27,CASSFLPGGGDTEAFF,TGTGCCAGCAGTTTCCTCCCCGGCGGAGGGGACACTGAAGCTTTCTTT
-,-,TRBJ2-5,TRBV5-4,CARGGSLETQYF,TGTGCCAGGGGAGGCAGTTTAGAGACCCAGTACTTC
-,few,TRBJ2-7,TRBV28,CASSSSSYEQYF,TGTGCCAGCAGCTCGAGCTCCTACGAGCAGTACTTC
-,many,TRBJ1-3,TRBV19,CASSIDHLPGTGNTIYF,TGTGCCAGTAGTATAGATCACTTGCCCGGTACTGGAAACACCATATATTTT
-,-,TRBJ1-4,TRBV5-5,CASRTGLEGGGEKLFF,TGTGCCAGCAGAACGGGGTTGGAGGGAGGAGGGGAAAAACTGTTTTTT
-,-,TRBJ2-2,TRBV27,CASSFLETTGELFF,-
TRBD2,once,TRBJ2-3,TRBV5-5,CASSPGERGDVGTQYF,TGTGCCAGCAGCCCCGGCGAGCGGGGGGACGTGGGCACGCAGTATTTT
-,once,TRBJ1-2,TRBV19,CASSSGLLYGYTF,TGTGCCAGTAGCTCCGGACTCCTTTATGGCTACACCTTC
TRBD1,-,TRBJ1-5,TRBV19,CASSMAQGAIFQPQHF,TGTGCCAGTAGTATGGCCCAGGGGGCGATTTTTCAGCCCCAGCATTTT
-,-,TRBJ2-3,TRBV5-6,CASSLLQTHLGGTQYF,TGTGCCAGCAGCTTGTTACAAACACACCTCGGGGGTACGCAGTATTTT
-,few,TRBJ2-7,TRBV28,CASSFLQGSTYEQYF,TGTGCCAGCAGTTTTTTGCAGGGGTCGACCTACGAGCAGTACTTC
-,-,TRBJ2-2,TRBV9,CASSVFDTGELFF,TGTGCCAGCAGTGTTTTCGACACCGGGGAGCTGTTTTTT
-,once,TRBJ2-5,TRBV7-9,CSSSLVRETQYF,TGTTCCAGCAGCTTAGTTCGGGAGACCCAGTACTTC
-,-,TRBJ2-5,TRBV10-2,CASRPGAGETQYF,TGCGCCAGCAGGCCCGGAGCGGGAGAGACCCAGTACTTC
-,-,TRBJ1-6,TRBV10-3,CAIRAHGGRDDSPLHF,TGTGCCATCAGGGCACACGGGGGGCGAGATGATTCACCCCTCCACTTT
TRBD1,-,TRBJ1-2,TRBV9,CASSVAGDRDSNYGYTF,TGTGCCAGCAGCGTAGCGGGGGACAGGGACTCTAACTATGGCTACACCTTC
-,-,TRBJ2-7,TRBV27,CASSLRPGLIYEQYF,TGTGCCAGCAGTTTACGGCCGGGATTGATATACGAGCAGTACTTC
-,-,TRBJ2-3,TRBV7-2,CASSSVGFAGGQYF,TGTGCCAGCAGCTCCGTCGGGTTCGCAGGAGGGCAGTATTTT
-,-,TRBJ2-2,TRBV4-2,CASSQAQTGELFF,TGTGCCAGCAGCCAAGCCCAAACAGGGGAGCTGTTTTTT
-,-,TRBJ2-7,TRBV27,CASSLLAADEQYF,TGTGCCAGCAGTTTACTAGCCGCCGACGAGCAGTACTTC
TRBD2,-,TRBJ2-7,TRBV5-5,CASSLAGGLATYEQYF,TGTGCCAGCAGCTTGGCCGGGGGACTAGCGACCTACGAGCAGTACTTC
TRBD2,-,TRBJ2-3,TRBV2,CASSRTSGGDTQYF,TGTGCCAGCAGCCGGACTAGCGGGGGAGATACGCAGTATTTT
TRBD1,-,TRBJ2-6,TRBV15,CATSREGTGFGGANVLTF,TGTGCCACCAGCAGAGAGGGGACAGGGTTCGGGGGGGCCAACGTCCTGACTTTC
TRBD2,-,TRBJ2-5,TRBV5-4,CASSLVAGGPQTQYF,TGTGCCAGCAGCTTGGTTGCGGGGGGGCCACAGACCCAGTACTTC
TRBD2,-,TRBJ2-2,TRBV11-2,CASSLGAGGSTGELFF,TGTGCCAGCAGCTTAGGTGCGGGAGGGTCCACCGGGGAGCTGTTTTTT
TRBD1,-,TRBJ1-4,TRBV6-5,CASSSNRGEGEKLFF,TGTGCCAGCAGTTCAAACAGGGGTGAAGGGGAAAAACTGTTTTTT
TRBD1,-,TRBJ1-6,TRBV5-1,CASSVDRSSYNSPLHF,TGCGCCAGCAGCGTGGACAGGAGCTCCTATAATTCACCCCTCCACTTT
TRBD1,-,TRBJ2-2,TRBV19,CASRTNRGRTGELFF,TGTGCCAGTAGAACTAACAGGGGGCGGACCGGGGAGCTGTTTTTT